Below, one TCR beta chain is given with its context. TCR beta libraries were built with iRepertoire HTBI primers and Arm-PCR of CDR3 regions. MiXCR was run by TCRdb on the multiplex PCR reads, yielding one entry per CDR3 protein. Altogether about half a million distinct CDR3 sequences are present, about 20% being singletons, with the ten largest covering roughly 14%. The data derive from a study of regulatory T cells in long-lasting Graves disease. This CDR3 has 15 residues. Germline CDR1 and CDR2: SEHNR and FQNEAQ (reference sequence). Trimming cost V 5 bases and J 1 base; bases outside gene matches: 4. The time point is: persistent/refractory GD, antithyroid drugs over 5 years with positive TRAb. The TCR library used RNA extracted from PBMCs.

This receptor was taken from a female donor with Graves disease. The material sequenced was peripheral blood mononuclear cells (PBMCs), taken when the disease was refractory, from a patient treated with antithyroid drugs. The J gene is TRBJ2-1, the V gene TRBV7-9, with 8 bases identical to TRBD2. The CDR3 loop reads CASSPRGASYNEQFF. In nucleotides, the CDR3 is TGTGCCAGCAGCCCGCGGGGGGCTTCCTACAATGAGCAGTTCTTC.